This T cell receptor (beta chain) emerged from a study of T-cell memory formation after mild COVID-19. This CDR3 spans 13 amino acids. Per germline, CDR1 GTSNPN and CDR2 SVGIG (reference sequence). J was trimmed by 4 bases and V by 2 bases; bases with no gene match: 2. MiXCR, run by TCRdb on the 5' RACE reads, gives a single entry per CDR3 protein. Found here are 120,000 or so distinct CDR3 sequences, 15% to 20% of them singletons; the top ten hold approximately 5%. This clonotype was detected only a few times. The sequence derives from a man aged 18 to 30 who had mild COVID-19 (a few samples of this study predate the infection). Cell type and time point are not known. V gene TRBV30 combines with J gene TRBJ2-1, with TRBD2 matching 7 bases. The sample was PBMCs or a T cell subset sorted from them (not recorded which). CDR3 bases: TGTGCCTGGAGTAGCGGGGTATACAATGAGCAGTTCTTC. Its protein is CAWSSGVYNEQFF.